This entry concerns a single T cell receptor beta chain. This sample is part of a study of CD8+ T cells in alopecia areata. Study-level information: Oral tofacitinib, 5 to 10 mg twice daily, was given in an open-label trial. The percentage of affected scalp area served as the score of severity for treated patients.

Treatment given: oral pan-JAK inhibitor, 5-10 mg twice daily. Starting from PBMCs, sorting isolated CD4+ and CD8+ T cells. Reverse transcribed after extraction, RNA yielded cDNA as the sequencing template. Sequencing was performed with immunoSEQ multiplex PCR; in TCRdb, only in-frame clones are kept and a portion is missing. The data show about 200,000 clones, 60% seen once. The material sequenced was CD4+ T cells sorted from blood, taken at week 24, from a patient treated with tofacitinib. The receptor was derived from a human donor with alopecia areata.

Here the CDR3 reads CSAQQDYGYTF. The CDR3 bases are TGCAGCGCCCAGCAGGACTATGGCTACACCTTC. J is TRBJ1-2 and V is TRBV29-1; D is unclear. The germline V gene has CDR1 SQVTM and CDR2 ANQGSEA. CDR3 length: 11 residues. V was cut by 7 bases and J by 3 bases, with 9 bases left in between. The full variable domain, with the rest looked up from reference TRBV29-1 and TRBJ1-2, is SAVISQKPSRDICQRGTSLTIQCQVDSQVTMMFWYRQQPGQSLTLIATANQGSEATYESGFVIDKFPISRPNLTFSTLTVSNMSPEDSSIYLCSAQQDYGYTFGSGTRLTVV.